This T cell receptor (beta chain) was identified during a study of PD-L1 blockade in urothelial cancer. Comment on this clone: Its matching antigen is unknown. Its ends do not fully match the called genes, so a read error is possible.

Clones were sequenced by immunoSEQ multiplex PCR, and TCRdb holds only the in-frame ones, with some missing. Altogether under 35,000 clones are present, more than 85% being singletons, with the ten largest covering about 1.7%. General study findings and limits: Clones that were tumor-associated expanded more in the blood of durable-benefit patients at 3 weeks.

This TCR was recovered from a man aged 45-65 years with urothelial cancer. The sample consisted of PBMCs, taken around atezolizumab (anti-PD-L1) treatment.

CDR3 DNA: TGCGCCAGCAGCCCCATTCTAGCGGGAGGCGGTTCGGACTTC. Translating gives CASSPILAGGGSDF. This chain links TRBV4-3 with TRBJ2-4; TRBD2 aligns across 11 bases. From germline, CDR1 is LGHNA and CDR2 YSLEER. The CDR3 loop spans 14 amino acids.